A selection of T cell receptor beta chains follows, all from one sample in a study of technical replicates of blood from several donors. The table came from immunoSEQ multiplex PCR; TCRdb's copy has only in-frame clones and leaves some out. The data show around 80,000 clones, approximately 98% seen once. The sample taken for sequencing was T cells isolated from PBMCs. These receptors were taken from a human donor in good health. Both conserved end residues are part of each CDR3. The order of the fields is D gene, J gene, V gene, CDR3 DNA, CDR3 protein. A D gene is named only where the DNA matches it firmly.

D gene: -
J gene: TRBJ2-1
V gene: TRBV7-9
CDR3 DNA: TGTGCCAGCAGCTTGGGGGCCTATGAGCAGTTCTTC
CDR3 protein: CASSLGAYEQFF

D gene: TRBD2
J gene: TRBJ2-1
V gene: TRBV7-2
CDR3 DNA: TGTGCCAGCAGCCCAAGGGGACTAGCGGGGAGCTCCTACAATGAGCAGTTCTTC
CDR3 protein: CASSPRGLAGSSYNEQFF

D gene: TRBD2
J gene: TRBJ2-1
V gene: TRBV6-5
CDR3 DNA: TGTGCCAGCAGTTACCCTCGGGCGGGAGGGCTAAATGAGCAGTTCTTC
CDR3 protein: CASSYPRAGGLNEQFF

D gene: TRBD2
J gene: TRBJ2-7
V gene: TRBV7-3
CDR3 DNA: TGTGCCAGCAGCCTCGTAGCGGGTAACGAGGAGCAGTACTTC
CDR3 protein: CASSLVAGNEEQYF

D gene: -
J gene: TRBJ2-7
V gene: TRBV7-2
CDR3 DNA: TGTGCCAGCAGCTTAGTACAGAAAACCTCCTACGAGCAGTACTTC
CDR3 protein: CASSLVQKTSYEQYF

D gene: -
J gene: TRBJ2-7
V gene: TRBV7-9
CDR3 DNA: TGTGCCAGCACCTCAGGGCAGGGGCCCTACGAGCAGTACTTC
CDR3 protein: CASTSGQGPYEQYF

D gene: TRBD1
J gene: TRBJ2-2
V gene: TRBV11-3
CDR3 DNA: TGTGCCAGCAGTTCCACCGGGACAGTGAACACCGGGGAGCTGTTTTTT
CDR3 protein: CASSSTGTVNTGELFF

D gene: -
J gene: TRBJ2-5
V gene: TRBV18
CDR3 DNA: TGTGCCAGCTCACCATTGACAGCAGCCCAAGAGACCCAGTACTTC
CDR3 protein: CASSPLTAAQETQYF

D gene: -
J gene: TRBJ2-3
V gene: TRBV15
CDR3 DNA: TGTGCCACCAGCAGAGACCGAGCTAGCGATACGCAGTATTTT
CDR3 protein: CATSRDRASDTQYF

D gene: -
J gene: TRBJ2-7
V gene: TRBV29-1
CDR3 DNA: TGCAGCGTTGAAACACCTACAGATTCCTACGAGCAGTACTTC
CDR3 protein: CSVETPTDSYEQYF

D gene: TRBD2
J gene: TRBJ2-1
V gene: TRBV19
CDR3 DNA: TGTGCCAGTAGTTTCGGACTAGCAAGTAAGAATGAGCAGTTCTTC
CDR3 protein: CASSFGLASKNEQFF

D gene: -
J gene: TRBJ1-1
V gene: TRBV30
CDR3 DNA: TGTGCCTGGAGTGTGGGTCAATCGGGAACTGAAGCTTTCTTT
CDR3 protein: CAWSVGQSGTEAFF

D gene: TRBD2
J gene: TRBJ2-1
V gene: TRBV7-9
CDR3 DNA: TGTGCCAGCAGCTTAGCGCTCACTAGCGGGAGGAATGAGCAGTTCTTC
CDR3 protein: CASSLALTSGRNEQFF

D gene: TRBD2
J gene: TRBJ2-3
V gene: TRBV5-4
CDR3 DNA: TGTGCCAGCAGCTTCAGCGGGAGGGCCCCAGATACGCAGTATTTT
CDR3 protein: CASSFSGRAPDTQYF

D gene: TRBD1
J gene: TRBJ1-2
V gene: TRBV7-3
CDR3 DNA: TGTGCCAGCAGCTTAGCCCCATCACAGGGGTATGGCTACACCTTC
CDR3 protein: CASSLAPSQGYGYTF

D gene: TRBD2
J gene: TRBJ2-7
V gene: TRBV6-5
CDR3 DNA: TGTGCCAGCATGGGAGCGGGGCTCTACGAGCAGTACTTC
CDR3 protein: CASMGAGLYEQYF

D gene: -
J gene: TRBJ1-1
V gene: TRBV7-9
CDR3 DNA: TGTGCCAGCAGCCGTGGGGCAGTCTTGAACACTGAAGCTTTCTTT
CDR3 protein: CASSRGAVLNTEAFF

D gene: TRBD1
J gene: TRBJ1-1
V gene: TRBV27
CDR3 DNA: TGTGCCAGCATCTCCGGGACAGCAGGGGCTGAAGCTTTCTTT
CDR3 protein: CASISGTAGAEAFF